This T cell receptor (beta chain) comes out of a study of human T cells and chemical hapten exposure. Unfractionated whole blood was the source from which total RNA was extracted. This clonotype appeared many times. Germline CDR1 reads MNHEY; CDR2 reads SMNVEV (reference sequence). V lost 6 bases and J lost 2; bases outside the gene matches: 3. There are 15 residues in the CDR3. Single cDNA molecules in the library carried unique molecular identifiers attached during preparation. TCRdb analysed the 5' RACE reads with MiXCR anew, one entry per CDR3 protein. In the table there are around 82,000 distinct CDR3 sequences, about 8% of which are singletons.

This receptor was obtained from a male donor in good health. The V and J genes are TRBV27 and TRBJ2-1; the match to TRBD1 covers 11 bases. CDR3 DNA sequence: TGTGCCAGCAGCCGGACAGGGGGCGCCTACAATGAGCAGTTCTTC. It specifies CASSRTGGAYNEQFF.